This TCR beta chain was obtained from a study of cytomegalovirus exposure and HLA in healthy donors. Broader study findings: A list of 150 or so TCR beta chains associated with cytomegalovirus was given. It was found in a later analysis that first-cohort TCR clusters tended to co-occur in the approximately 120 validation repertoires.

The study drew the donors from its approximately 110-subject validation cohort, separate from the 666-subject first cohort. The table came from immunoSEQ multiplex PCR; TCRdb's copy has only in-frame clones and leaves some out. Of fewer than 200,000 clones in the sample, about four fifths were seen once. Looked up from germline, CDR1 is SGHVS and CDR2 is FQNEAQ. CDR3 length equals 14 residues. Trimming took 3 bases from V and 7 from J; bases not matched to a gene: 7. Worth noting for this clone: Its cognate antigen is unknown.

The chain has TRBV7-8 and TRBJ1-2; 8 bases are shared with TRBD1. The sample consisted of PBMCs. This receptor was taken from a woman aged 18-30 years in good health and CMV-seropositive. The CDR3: CASSLGRGPTGYTF. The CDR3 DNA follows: TGTGCCAGCAGCTTGGGCAGGGGGCCTACTGGCTACACCTTC.